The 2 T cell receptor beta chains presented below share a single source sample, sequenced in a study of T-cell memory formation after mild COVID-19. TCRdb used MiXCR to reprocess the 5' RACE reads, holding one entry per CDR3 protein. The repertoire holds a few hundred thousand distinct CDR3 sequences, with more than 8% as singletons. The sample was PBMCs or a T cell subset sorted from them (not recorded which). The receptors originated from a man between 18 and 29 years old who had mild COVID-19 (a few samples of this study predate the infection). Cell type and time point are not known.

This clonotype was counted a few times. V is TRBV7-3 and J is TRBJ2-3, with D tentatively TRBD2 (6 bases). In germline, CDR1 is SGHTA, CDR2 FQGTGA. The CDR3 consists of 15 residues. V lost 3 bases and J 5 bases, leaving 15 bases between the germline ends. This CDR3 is CASSLGGATGDTQYF. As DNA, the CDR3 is TGTGCCAGCAGCTTGGGCGGGGCCACCGGAGATACGCAGTATTTT.

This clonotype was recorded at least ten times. For the CDR3, the DNA is TGTGCCAGCAGCTCCTCCTACGAGCAGTACGTC. Translating gives CASSSSYEQYV. This sequence joins TRBV11-2 and TRBJ2-7; D is uncertain. The CDR3 runs 11 residues. V lost 4 bases and J 0 bases, leaving 1 base between the germline ends. Germline CDR1 SGHAT, CDR2 FQNNGV.